What follows are 26 T cell receptor beta chains derived from one specimen sequenced in a study of shared clonotypes between healthy human individuals. Sequencing used immunoSEQ multiplex PCR; TCRdb keeps in-frame clones, though not all of them. The profile shows 150,000 to 200,000 clones, just under 95% of them singletons. The sequenced sample consisted of naive CD4+ T cells sorted from blood. Specified subset: CD45RA+ positively selected. The receptors derive from a woman aged 30 to 39 in good health.

The chain links TRBV30 to TRBJ2-2, with 8 bases aligning to TRBD2. Germline V lookup: CDR1 GTSNPN, CDR2 SVGIG (reference sequence). The CDR3 sequence is 13 residues long. V lost 4 bases, J lost 5 bases, and 3 bases stayed unmatched. CDR3 DNA: TGTGCCTGGAACAGCGGGGGAACCGGGGAGCTGTTTTTT. This encodes CAWNSGGTGELFF.

Comment on this clone: Different DNA sequences within this sample yield the same CDR3. The rearrangement uses TRBV28 and TRBJ2-7; D is possibly TRBD2 (6 bases). The CDR3 runs 11 residues. From germline, CDR1 is MDHEN and CDR2 SYDVKM. Trimming removed 6 bases at V and 10 bases at J, with 13 bases between. The CDR3 loop is CASSLGLGQYF. CDR3 nucleotide sequence: TGTGCCAGCAGCCTGGGACTTGGTCAGTACTTC.

The chain carries TRBV29-1 and TRBJ2-7; D gene ambiguous. Trimming took off 5 bases at V and 3 bases at J, with 14 bases between the two ends. CDR3 length: 13 residues. Germline CDR1 SQVTM, CDR2 ANQGSEA. CDR3 amino acids: CSVHDPRNYEQYF. CDR3 DNA sequence: TGCAGCGTTCACGATCCGAGGAACTACGAGCAGTACTTC.

The chain couples TRBV5-1 to TRBJ2-2, with D perhaps matching TRBD1 (6 bases). Per germline, CDR1 SGHRS and CDR2 YFSETQ. The CDR3 covers 16 residues. V lost 0 bases, J lost 0 bases, and 9 bases lay in between. The CDR3, as DNA: TGCGCCAGCAGCTTGGTGACAGGCGCGAACACCGGGGAGCTGTTTTTT. Amino acids: CASSLVTGANTGELFF.

This chain links TRBV11-2 with TRBJ2-1; the D is unclear. Trimming shortened V by 4 bases and J by 5 bases, and 6 bases separated the two germline ends. The CDR3 length is 12 residues. The V gene's germline CDR1 is SGHAT and CDR2 FQNNGV. The CDR3 region is CASSSFNNEQFF. For the CDR3, the DNA is TGTGCCAGCAGCTCATTTAACAATGAGCAGTTCTTC.

The chain joins TRBV10-3 to TRBJ2-7; the D is unclear. Trimming stripped 3 bases from V and 4 bases from J, with 10 bases between. This CDR3 is 13 amino acids long. Germline values: CDR1 ENHRY, CDR2 SYGVKD. CDR3 DNA sequence: TGTGCCATCAGTGATGAGGTGATATACGAGCAGTACTTC. It codes for CAISDEVIYEQYF.

The V gene is TRBV19, the J gene TRBJ2-5; the match to TRBD1 covers 8 bases. The DNA end is a closer match to TRBJ2-7, so the J assignment may be wrong. CDR3 length equals 14 residues. Germline CDR1 and CDR2: LNHDA and SQIVND (reference sequence). This CDR3 is CASNPSGGRYEQYF. In DNA form, the CDR3 reads TGTGCCAGTAACCCATCAGGGGGCCGGTACGAGCAGTACTTC.

J is TRBJ2-5 and V is TRBV29-1; no clear D. The DNA matches TRBJ2-7 better at its end, which makes the J call doubtful. CDR1 and CDR2 from the germline V gene are SQVTM and ANQGSEA. CDR3 size: 11 residues. The CDR3 nucleotides are TGCAGCGTTGCGGTCTCCTACGAGCAGTACTTC. It yields the protein CSVAVSYEQYF.

The count of this clone is one. This rearrangement joins TRBV6-4 to TRBJ2-7; 10 nucleotides agree with TRBD2. Germline-derived CDR1 and CDR2 are MRHNA and SNTAGT. There are 13 residues in the CDR3. The V segment lost 9 bases and the J segment 4 bases; nucleotides outside the gene matches: 6. This CDR3 is CARSSGGDYEQYF. CDR3 coding DNA: TGTGCCAGATCAAGCGGGGGGGATTACGAGCAGTACTTC.

The chain links TRBV6-1 to TRBJ1-6; possibly TRBD1 for D (5 bases). CDR3 length: 14 residues. The germline V gene encodes CDR1 MNHNS and CDR2 SASEGT. V shed 3 bases and J shed 10 bases, with 13 bases lying between them. For the CDR3, the DNA is TGTGCCAGCAGTGATTGGGGCTCAACGTCACCCCTCCACTTT. Protein product: CASSDWGSTSPLHF.

The J gene is TRBJ1-6, the V gene TRBV28; D gene unclear. Germline CDR1 is MDHEN and CDR2 is SYDVKM. The CDR3 extends over 15 amino acids. Trimming removed 7 bases from V and 3 bases from J, with 13 bases in between. CDR3 loop: CASTTGQIYNSPLHF. The CDR3 DNA reads as TGTGCCAGCACCACGGGTCAGATCTATAATTCACCCCTCCACTTT.

The chain combines TRBV5-6 with TRBJ2-5, with D possibly being TRBD1 or TRBD2 (5 bases each). This CDR3 region has 14 residues. Per germline, CDR1 SGHDT and CDR2 YYEEEE. Trimming took 3 bases from V and 2 from J, leaving 11 bases between them. The CDR3 region is CASSYRGGQETQYF. The CDR3 region has the DNA TGTGCCAGCAGCTATAGGGGCGGGCAAGAGACCCAGTACTTC.

J is TRBJ2-1 and V is TRBV7-2; the match to TRBD1 covers 9 bases. From germline, CDR1 is SGHTA and CDR2 FQGNSA. The CDR3 is 15 amino acids. J gave up 10 bases and V 3 bases, and 10 bases lay outside the gene matches. The CDR3: CASSLDRGQFREQFF. In DNA form, the CDR3 reads TGTGCCAGCAGCTTGGACAGGGGACAATTCCGAGAGCAGTTCTTC.

This clone was found a few times. This chain uses TRBV19 with TRBJ1-1; maybe TRBD1 (6 bases). V was trimmed by 11 bases and J by 6 bases, leaving 16 bases between them. The CDR3 extends over 12 amino acids. Germline CDR1 is LNHDA and CDR2 is SQIVND (reference sequence). The CDR3 DNA reads as TGTGCCGCCAATTCAGGGGAAGCTGAAGCTTTCTTT. It codes for CAANSGEAEAFF.

In DNA form, the CDR3 reads TGCAGCGTTGGTTTCGGGGTCTCTGGAAACACCATATATTTT. Its translation: CSVGFGVSGNTIYF. This chain connects TRBV29-1 to TRBJ1-3; D not resolved. Germline CDR1 is SQVTM and CDR2 is ANQGSEA. Between the trimmed V and J ends, which lost 4 bases and 0 bases, there was a span of 10 bases. There are 14 residues in the CDR3.

CDR3 amino acids: CASSIWNTGELFF. The CDR3 DNA sequence: TGTGCCAGCAGTATATGGAACACCGGGGAGCTGTTTTTT. This chain joins TRBV5-4 and TRBJ2-2, with D unresolved. This CDR3 is built from 13 residues. The V gene's germline CDR1 is SGHNT and CDR2 YYREEE (reference sequence). V lost 5 bases and J 1 base, leaving 6 bases between the germline ends.

This clone was counted a single time. The chain links TRBV28 to TRBJ2-7; the D gene is possibly TRBD1 (7 bases). This CDR3 is 12 amino acids long. The V end lost 5 bases, the J end lost 6 bases, and 11 bases lay between the germline ends. Germline V gene sequence: CDR1 MDHEN, CDR2 SYDVKM. The DNA for the CDR3 is TGTGCCAGCAGTGGCGGGACAGTCGAGCAGTACTTC. Its protein is CASSGGTVEQYF.

The chain couples TRBV18 to TRBJ1-1; no definite D call. Trimming removed 0 bases from V and 1 base from J, with 9 bases in between. Germline V gene sequence: CDR1 KGHSH, CDR2 LQKENI. The CDR3 is 15 residues long. The CDR3 nucleotides read TGTGCCAGCTCACCACCGGGCGGGAAGAACACTGAAGCTTTCTTT. Translated, it gives CASSPPGGKNTEAFF.

The chain uses TRBV10-1 and TRBJ2-7, with TRBD2 matching 7 bases. Looked up from germline, CDR1 is WNHNN and CDR2 is SYGVQD (reference sequence). The CDR3 totals 17 residues. The junction had 11 bases not matched to a gene; V was cut back by 3 bases and J by 0 bases. The CDR3: CASSDGGSGVSSYEQYF. The CDR3 coding sequence is TGCGCCAGCAGTGATGGTGGAAGCGGGGTGAGCTCCTACGAGCAGTACTTC.

J is TRBJ2-7 and V is TRBV29-1, with TRBD2 as a possible D gene (5 bases). With 6 bases removed from V and 6 bases from J, the gap between germline ends came to 21 bases. CDR1 SQVTM and CDR2 ANQGSEA come from the germline V gene. There are 14 residues in the CDR3. The CDR3 region has the DNA TGCAGCGTGAGATCCCGGGATGGAGCAACCGAGCAGTACTTC. Protein product: CSVRSRDGATEQYF.

The V gene is TRBV6-5, the J gene TRBJ2-3, with D possibly TRBD1 on 6 matching bases. The CDR3 is made up of 15 amino acids. Germline CDR1 reads MNHEY; CDR2 reads SVGAGI. Trimming cost V 6 bases and J 4 bases, with 17 bases left between them. The CDR3 sequence is CASSIQGIQADTQYF. In DNA, the CDR3 is TGTGCCAGCAGCATACAGGGAATTCAAGCAGATACGCAGTATTTT.

The J gene is TRBJ2-7, the V gene TRBV4-1; D gene unclear. Trimming removed 0 bases from V and 5 bases from J, with 8 bases in between. From germline, CDR1 is MGHRA and CDR2 YSYEKL. This CDR3 has 13 amino acids. CDR3 loop: CASSQDWEDEQYF. The CDR3 DNA follows: TGCGCCAGCAGCCAAGACTGGGAAGACGAGCAGTACTTC.

The chain uses TRBV28 and TRBJ1-6; TRBD1 aligns across 8 bases. With V trimmed by 5 bases and J by 9 bases, 9 bases remained unmatched. The germline V gene encodes CDR1 MDHEN and CDR2 SYDVKM. This CDR3 has 15 amino acids. The chain's CDR3 is CASSRTGTGSSPLHF. CDR3 in DNA: TGTGCCAGCAGTCGTACCGGGACAGGTAGTTCACCCCTCCACTTT.

The rearrangement links TRBV5-1 to TRBJ2-5, with D possibly being TRBD1 or TRBD2 (5 bases each). The J call is uncertain, as TRBJ2-7 better fits the DNA end. The CDR3 contains 13 residues. Per germline, CDR1 SGHRS and CDR2 YFSETQ. CDR3 sequence reads: CASSLSGLYEQYF. For the CDR3, the DNA is TGCGCCAGCAGCTTGTCGGGGCTCTACGAGCAGTACTTC.

This chain connects TRBV7-9 to TRBJ1-3; weak D call: TRBD1 (5 bases). Germline values: CDR1 SEHNR, CDR2 FQNEAQ (reference sequence). The CDR3 is 17 amino acids. V lost 6 bases and J 0 bases, leaving 18 bases between the germline ends. DNA for the CDR3: TGTGCCAGCAGGGAAACAGGACGGAGTGGCTCTGGAAACACCATATATTTT. It translates to CASRETGRSGSGNTIYF.

This clone was detected only once. The J gene is TRBJ2-4, the V gene TRBV19; D is unclear. Germline V lookup: CDR1 LNHDA, CDR2 SQIVND (reference sequence). The CDR3 length is 13 residues. V was pared by 3 bases and J by 7 bases, with 10 bases between. CDR3 nucleotides: TGTGCCAGTAGTATTGTTGTAGGGAACATTCAGTACTTC. It yields the protein CASSIVVGNIQYF.